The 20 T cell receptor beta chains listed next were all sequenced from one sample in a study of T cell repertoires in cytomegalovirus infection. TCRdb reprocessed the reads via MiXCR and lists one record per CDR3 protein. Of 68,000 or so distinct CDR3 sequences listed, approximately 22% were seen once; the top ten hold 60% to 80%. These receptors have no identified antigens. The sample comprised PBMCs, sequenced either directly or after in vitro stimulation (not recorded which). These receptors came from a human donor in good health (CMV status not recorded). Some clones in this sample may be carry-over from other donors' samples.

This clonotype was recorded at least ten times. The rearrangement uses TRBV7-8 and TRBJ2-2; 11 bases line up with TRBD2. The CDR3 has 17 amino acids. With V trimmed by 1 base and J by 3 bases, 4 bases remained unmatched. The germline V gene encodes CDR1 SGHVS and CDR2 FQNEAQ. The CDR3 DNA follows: TGTGCCAGCAGCTTAGGTGGGACTAGCGGATACACCGGGGAGCTGTTTTTT. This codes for CASSLGGTSGYTGELFF.

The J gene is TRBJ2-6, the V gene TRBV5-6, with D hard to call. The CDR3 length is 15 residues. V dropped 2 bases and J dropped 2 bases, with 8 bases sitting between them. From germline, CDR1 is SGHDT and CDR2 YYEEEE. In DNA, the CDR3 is TGTGCCAGCAGCTTACGAGCTCCTGGGGCCAACGTCCTGACTTTC. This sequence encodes CASSLRAPGANVLTF.

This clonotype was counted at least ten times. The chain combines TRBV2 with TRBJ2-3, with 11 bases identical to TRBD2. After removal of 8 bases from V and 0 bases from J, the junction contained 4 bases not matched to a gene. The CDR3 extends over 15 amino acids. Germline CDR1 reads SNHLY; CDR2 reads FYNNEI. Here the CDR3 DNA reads TGTGCCAGCTTTCGGACTAGCGGGAGCACAGATACGCAGTATTTT. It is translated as CASFRTSGSTDTQYF.

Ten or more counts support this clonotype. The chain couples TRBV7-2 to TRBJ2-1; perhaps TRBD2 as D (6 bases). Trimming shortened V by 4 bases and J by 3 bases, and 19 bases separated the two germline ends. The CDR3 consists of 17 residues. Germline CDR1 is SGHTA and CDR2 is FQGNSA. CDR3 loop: CASSSKITSRNYNEQFF. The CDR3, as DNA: TGTGCCAGCAGCTCAAAAATCACTAGCAGAAACTACAATGAGCAGTTCTTC.

The CDR3 coding sequence is TGTGCCAGCAGCTTAGAGGCGGGAGGGCCAGGGGAGACCCAGTACTTC. This translates into CASSLEAGGPGETQYF. V is TRBV7-2 and J is TRBJ2-5; 9 bases fit TRBD2. The trim removed 1 base at V and 5 bases at J, leaving 8 bases unmatched. The length of the CDR3 is 16 residues. Per the germline V gene, CDR1 is SGHTA and CDR2 is FQGNSA.

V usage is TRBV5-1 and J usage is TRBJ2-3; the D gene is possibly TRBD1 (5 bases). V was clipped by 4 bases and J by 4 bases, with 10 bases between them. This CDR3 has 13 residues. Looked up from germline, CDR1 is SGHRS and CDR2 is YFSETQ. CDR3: CASSPREADTQYF. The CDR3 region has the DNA TGCGCCAGCAGCCCCAGGGAAGCAGATACGCAGTATTTT.

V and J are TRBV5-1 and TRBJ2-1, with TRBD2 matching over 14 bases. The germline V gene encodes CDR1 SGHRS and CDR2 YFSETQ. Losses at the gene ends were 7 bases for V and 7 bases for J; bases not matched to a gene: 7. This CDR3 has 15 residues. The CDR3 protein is CASAPWTSGRNEQFF. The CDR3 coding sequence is TGCGCCAGCGCGCCTTGGACTAGCGGGAGGAATGAGCAGTTCTTC.

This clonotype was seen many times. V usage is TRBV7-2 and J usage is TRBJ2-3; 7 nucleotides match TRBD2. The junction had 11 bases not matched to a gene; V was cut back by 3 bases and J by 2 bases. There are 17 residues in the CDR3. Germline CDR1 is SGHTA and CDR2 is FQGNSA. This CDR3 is CASSFTPQAGYTDTQYF. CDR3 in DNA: TGTGCCAGCAGCTTTACCCCCCAAGCGGGGTACACAGATACGCAGTATTTT.

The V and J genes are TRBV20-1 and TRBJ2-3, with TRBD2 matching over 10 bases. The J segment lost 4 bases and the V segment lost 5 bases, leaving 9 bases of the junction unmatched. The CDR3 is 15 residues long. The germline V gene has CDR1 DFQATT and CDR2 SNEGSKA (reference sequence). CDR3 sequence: CSARSSGRFADTQYF. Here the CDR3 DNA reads TGCAGTGCTCGGTCTAGCGGGAGATTCGCAGATACGCAGTATTTT.

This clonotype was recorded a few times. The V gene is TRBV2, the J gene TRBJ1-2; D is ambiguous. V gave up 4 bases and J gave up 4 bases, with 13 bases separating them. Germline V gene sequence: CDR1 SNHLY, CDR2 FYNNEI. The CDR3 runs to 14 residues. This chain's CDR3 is CASSAVRGGYGYTF. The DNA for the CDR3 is TGTGCCAGCAGTGCTGTGCGGGGAGGCTATGGCTACACCTTC. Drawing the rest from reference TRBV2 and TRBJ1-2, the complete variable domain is EPEVTQTPSHQVTQMGQEVILRCVPISNHLYFYWYRQILGQKVEFLVSFYNNEISEKSEIFDDQFSVERPDGSNFTLKIRSTKLEDSAMYFCASSAVRGGYGYTFGSGTRLTVV.

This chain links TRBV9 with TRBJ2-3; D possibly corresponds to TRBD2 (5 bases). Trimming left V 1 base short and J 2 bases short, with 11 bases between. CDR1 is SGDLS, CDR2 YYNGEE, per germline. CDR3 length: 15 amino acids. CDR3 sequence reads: CASSVSDYDTDTQYF. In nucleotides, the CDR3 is TGTGCCAGCAGCGTAAGTGACTACGACACAGATACGCAGTATTTT.

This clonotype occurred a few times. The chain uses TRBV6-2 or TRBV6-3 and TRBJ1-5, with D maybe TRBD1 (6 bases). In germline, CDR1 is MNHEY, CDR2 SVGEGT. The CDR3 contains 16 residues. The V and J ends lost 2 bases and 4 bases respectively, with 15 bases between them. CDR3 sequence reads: CASSYTPGTYNQPQHF. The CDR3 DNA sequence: TGTGCCAGCAGTTACACACCCGGGACATATAATCAGCCCCAGCATTTT.

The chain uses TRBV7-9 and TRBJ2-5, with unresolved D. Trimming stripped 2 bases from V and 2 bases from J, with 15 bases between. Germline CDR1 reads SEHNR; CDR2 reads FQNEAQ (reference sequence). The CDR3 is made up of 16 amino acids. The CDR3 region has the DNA TGTGCCAGCAGCTTAATTGTCTTGACAAGGCAAGAGACCCAGTACTTC. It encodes CASSLIVLTRQETQYF.

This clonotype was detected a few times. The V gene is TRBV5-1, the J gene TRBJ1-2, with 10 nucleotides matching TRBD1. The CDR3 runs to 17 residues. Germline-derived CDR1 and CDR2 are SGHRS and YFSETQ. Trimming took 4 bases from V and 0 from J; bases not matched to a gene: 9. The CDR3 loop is CASSPDRDRGPNYGYTF. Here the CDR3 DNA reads TGCGCCAGCAGCCCAGACCGGGACAGGGGACCTAACTATGGCTACACCTTC.

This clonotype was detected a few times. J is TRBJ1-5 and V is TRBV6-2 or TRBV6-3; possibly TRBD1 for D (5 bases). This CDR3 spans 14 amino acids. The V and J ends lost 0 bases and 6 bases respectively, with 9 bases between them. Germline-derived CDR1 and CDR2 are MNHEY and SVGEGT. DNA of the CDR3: TGTGCCAGCAGTTACTCGAGCGACAGTCAGCCCCAGCATTTT. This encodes CASSYSSDSQPQHF.

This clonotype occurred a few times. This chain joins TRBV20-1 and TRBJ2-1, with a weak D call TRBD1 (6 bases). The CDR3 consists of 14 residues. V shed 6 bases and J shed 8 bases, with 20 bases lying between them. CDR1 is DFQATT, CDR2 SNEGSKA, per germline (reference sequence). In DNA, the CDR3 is TGCAGTGCAACTTTAATTCCAGGGGCGGATGAGCAGTTCTTC. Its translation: CSATLIPGADEQFF.

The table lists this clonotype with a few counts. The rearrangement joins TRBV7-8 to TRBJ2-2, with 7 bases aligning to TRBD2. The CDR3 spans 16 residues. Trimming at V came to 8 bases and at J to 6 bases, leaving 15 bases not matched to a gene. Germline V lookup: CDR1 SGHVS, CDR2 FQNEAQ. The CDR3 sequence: CASRPLGGGAAGELFF. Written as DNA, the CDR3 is TGTGCCAGCCGACCTCTGGGCGGGGGAGCAGCCGGGGAGCTGTTTTTT.

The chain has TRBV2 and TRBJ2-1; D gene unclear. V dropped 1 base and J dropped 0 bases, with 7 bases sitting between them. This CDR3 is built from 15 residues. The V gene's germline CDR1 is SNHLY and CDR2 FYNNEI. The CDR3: CASSEVVSSYNEQFF. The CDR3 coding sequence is TGTGCCAGCAGTGAAGTGGTAAGCTCCTACAATGAGCAGTTCTTC.

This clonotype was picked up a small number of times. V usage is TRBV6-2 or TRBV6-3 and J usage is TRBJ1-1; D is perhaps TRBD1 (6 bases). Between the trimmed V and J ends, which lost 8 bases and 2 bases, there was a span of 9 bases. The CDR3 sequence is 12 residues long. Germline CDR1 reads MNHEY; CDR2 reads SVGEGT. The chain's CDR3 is CASGDINTEAFF. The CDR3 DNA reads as TGTGCCAGCGGGGACATAAACACTGAAGCTTTCTTT.

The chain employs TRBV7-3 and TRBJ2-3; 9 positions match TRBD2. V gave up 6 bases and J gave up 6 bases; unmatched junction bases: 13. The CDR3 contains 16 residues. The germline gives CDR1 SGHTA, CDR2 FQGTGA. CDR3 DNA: TGTGCCAGCAGGTTAGCGGGAGAGACAGAGCCGGATACGCAGTATTTT. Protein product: CASRLAGETEPDTQYF.